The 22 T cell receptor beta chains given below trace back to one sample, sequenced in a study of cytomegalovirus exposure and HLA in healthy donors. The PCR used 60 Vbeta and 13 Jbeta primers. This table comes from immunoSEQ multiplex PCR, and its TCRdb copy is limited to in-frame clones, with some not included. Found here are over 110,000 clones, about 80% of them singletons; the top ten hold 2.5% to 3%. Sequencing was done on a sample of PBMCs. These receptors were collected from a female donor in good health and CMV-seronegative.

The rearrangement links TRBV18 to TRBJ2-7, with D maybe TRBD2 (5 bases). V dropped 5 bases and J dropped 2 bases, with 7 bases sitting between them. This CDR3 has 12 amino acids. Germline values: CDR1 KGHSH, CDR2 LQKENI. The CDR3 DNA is TGTGCCAGCTCATCCGGGACCTACGAGCAGTACTTC. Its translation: CASSSGTYEQYF.

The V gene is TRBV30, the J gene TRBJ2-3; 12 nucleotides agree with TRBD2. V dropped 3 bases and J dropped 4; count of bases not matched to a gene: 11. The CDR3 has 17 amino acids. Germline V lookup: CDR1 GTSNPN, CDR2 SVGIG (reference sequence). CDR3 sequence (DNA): TGTGCCTGGAGCGAGCTAGCGGGAGGGTTAGGGGCAGATACGCAGTATTTT. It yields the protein CAWSELAGGLGADTQYF. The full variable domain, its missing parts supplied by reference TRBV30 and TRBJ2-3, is SQTIHQWPATLVQPVGSPLSLECTVEGTSNPNLYWYRQAAGRGLQLLFYSVGIGQISSEVPQNLSASRPQDRQFILSSKKLLLSDSGFYLCAWSELAGGLGADTQYFGPGTRLTVL.

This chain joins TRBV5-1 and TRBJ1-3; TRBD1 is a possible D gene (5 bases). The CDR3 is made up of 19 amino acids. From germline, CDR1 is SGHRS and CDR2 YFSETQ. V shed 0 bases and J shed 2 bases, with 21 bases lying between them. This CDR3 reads CASSLGPDFWQGAGNTIYF. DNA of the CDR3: TGCGCCAGCAGCTTGGGACCTGATTTCTGGCAGGGCGCTGGAAACACCATATATTTT.

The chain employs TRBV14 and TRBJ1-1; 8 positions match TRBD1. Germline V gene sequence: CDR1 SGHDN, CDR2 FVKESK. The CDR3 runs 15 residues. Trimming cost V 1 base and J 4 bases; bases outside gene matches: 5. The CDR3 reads CASSQATGESTEAFF. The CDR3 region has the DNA TGTGCCAGCAGCCAAGCGACAGGGGAAAGCACTGAAGCTTTCTTT.

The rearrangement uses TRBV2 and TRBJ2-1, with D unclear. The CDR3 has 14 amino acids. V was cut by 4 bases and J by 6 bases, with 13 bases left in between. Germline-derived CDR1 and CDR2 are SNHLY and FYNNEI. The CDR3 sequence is CASSGDSLLNEQFF. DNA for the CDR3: TGTGCCAGCAGTGGAGATTCACTCCTCAATGAGCAGTTCTTC.

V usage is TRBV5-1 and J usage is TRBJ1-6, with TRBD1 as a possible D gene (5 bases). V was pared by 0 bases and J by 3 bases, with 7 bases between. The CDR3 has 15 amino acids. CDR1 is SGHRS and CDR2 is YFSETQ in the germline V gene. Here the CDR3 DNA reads TGCGCCAGCAGCTTGGCCGGGGGCTATAATTCACCCCTCCACTTT. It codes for CASSLAGGYNSPLHF.

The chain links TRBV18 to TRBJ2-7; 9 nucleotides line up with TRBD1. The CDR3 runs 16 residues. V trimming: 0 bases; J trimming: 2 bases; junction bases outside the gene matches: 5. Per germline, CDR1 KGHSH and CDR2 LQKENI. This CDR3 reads CASSPPWTGATYEQYF. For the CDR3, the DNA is TGTGCCAGCTCACCACCTTGGACAGGGGCCACCTACGAGCAGTACTTC.

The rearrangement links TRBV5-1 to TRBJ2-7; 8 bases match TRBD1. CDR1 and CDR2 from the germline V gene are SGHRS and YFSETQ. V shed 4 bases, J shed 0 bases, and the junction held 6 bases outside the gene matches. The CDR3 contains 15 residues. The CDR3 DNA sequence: TGCGCCAGCAGCAATAGACAGGGGAGCTCCTACGAGCAGTACTTC. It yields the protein CASSNRQGSSYEQYF.

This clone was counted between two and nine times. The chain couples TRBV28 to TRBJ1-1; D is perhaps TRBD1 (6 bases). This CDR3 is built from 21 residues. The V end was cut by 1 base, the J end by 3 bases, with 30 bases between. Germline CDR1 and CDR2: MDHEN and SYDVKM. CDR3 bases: TGTGCCAGCAGTTTATACCCACCCACAGGGAGAAGAGGAAGAGCCTACACTGAAGCTTTCTTT. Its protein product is CASSLYPPTGRRGRAYTEAFF. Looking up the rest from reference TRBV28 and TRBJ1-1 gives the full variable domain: DVKVTQSSRYLVKRTGEKVFLECVQDMDHENMFWYRQDPGLGLRLIYFSYDVKMKEKGDIPEGYSVSREKKERFSLILESASTNQTSMYLCASSLYPPTGRRGRAYTEAFFGQGTRLTVV.

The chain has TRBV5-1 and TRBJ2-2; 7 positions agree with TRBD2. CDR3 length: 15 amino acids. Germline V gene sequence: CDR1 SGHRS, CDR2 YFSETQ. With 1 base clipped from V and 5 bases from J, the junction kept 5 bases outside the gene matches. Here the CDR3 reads CASSLLAGETGELFF. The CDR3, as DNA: TGCGCCAGCAGCTTGTTGGCGGGAGAGACCGGGGAGCTGTTTTTT.

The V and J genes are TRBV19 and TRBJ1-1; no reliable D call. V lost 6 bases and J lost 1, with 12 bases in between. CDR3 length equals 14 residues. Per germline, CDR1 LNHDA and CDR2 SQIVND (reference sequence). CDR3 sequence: CASSRRDPNTEAFF. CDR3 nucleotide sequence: TGTGCCAGTAGCCGGAGAGACCCGAACACTGAAGCTTTCTTT.

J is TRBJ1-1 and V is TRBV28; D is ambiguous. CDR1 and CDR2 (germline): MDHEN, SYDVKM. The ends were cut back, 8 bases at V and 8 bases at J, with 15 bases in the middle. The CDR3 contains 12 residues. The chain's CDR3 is CASGESLEEAFF. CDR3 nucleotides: TGTGCCAGCGGAGAATCACTCGAAGAAGCTTTCTTT.

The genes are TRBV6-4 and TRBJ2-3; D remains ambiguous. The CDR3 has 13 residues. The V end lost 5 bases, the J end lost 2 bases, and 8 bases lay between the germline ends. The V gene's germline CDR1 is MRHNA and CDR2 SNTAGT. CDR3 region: CASSRTYTDTQYF. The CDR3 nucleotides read TGTGCCAGCAGTCGAACTTACACAGATACGCAGTATTTT.

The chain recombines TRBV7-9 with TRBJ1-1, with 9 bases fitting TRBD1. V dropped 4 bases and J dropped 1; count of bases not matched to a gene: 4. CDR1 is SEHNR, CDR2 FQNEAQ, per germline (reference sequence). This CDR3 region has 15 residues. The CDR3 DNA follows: TGTGCCAGCAGCTCCTGGACAGGGGAGAACACTGAAGCTTTCTTT. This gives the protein CASSSWTGENTEAFF.

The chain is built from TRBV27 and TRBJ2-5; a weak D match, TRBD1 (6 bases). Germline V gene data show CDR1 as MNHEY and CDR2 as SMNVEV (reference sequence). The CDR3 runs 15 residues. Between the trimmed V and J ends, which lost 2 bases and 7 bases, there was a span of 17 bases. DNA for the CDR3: TGTGCCAGCAGTTTAGGGTCGGCAGGGGCTACGACCCAGTACTTC. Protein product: CASSLGSAGATTQYF.

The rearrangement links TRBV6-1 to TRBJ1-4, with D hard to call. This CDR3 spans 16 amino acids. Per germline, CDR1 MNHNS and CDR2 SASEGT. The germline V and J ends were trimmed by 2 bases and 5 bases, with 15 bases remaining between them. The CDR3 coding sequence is TGTGCCAGCAGTGAAAGGTTCTGGCAGGTCAATGAAAAACTGTTTTTT. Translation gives CASSERFWQVNEKLFF.

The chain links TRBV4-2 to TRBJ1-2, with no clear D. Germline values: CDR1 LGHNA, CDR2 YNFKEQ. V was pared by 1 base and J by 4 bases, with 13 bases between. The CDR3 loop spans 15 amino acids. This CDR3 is CASSQAGNRFYGYTF. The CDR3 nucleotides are TGTGCCAGCAGCCAAGCCGGGAATCGATTCTATGGCTACACCTTC.

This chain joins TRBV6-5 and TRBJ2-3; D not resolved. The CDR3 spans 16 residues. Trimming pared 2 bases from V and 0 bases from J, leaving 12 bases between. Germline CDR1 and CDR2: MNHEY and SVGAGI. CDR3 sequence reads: CASSYGPLRSTDTQYF. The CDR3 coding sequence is TGTGCCAGCAGTTACGGGCCCCTCAGGAGCACAGATACGCAGTATTTT.

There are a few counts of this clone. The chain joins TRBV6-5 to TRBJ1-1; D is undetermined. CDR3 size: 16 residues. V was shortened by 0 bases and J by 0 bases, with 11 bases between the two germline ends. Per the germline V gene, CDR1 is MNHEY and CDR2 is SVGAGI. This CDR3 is CASSYSTGRMNTEAFF. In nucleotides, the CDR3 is TGTGCCAGCAGTTACTCGACTGGCAGAATGAACACTGAAGCTTTCTTT.

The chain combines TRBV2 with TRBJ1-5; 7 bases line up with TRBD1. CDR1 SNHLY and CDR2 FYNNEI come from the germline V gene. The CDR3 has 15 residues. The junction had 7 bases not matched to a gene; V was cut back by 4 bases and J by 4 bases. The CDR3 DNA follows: TGTGCCAGCAGTGCCGGCAGGGGGTCGAATCAGCCCCAGCATTTT. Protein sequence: CASSAGRGSNQPQHF. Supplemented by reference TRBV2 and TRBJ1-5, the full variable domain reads EPEVTQTPSHQVTQMGQEVILRCVPISNHLYFYWYRQILGQKVEFLVSFYNNEISEKSEIFDDQFSVERPDGSNFTLKIRSTKLEDSAMYFCASSAGRGSNQPQHFGDGTRLSIL.

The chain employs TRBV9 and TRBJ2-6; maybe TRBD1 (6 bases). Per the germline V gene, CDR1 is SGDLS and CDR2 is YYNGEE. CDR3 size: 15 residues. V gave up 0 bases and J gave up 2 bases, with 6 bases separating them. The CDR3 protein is CASSVGTAGANVLTF. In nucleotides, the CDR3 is TGTGCCAGCAGCGTAGGGACAGCTGGGGCCAACGTCCTGACTTTC.

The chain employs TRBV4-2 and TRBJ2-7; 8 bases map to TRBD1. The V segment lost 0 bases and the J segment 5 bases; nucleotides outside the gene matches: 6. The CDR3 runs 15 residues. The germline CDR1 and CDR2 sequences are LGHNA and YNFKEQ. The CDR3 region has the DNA TGTGCCAGCAGCCAAGATCTGACAGGGGTGAACGAGCAGTACTTC. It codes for CASSQDLTGVNEQYF.